Following are 24 T cell receptor beta chains from one sample sequenced in a study of blood T cell repertoires in COVID-19. Sequencing was performed with immunoSEQ multiplex PCR; in TCRdb, only in-frame clones are kept and a portion is missing. The sample lists about 130,000 clones; 75% to 90% were seen once. What was sequenced was PBMCs or T cells enriched from blood (not recorded which). These receptors came from a man aged 25 to 40 who had recovered from COVID-19.

This clone showed up just once. The V gene is TRBV6-5, the J gene TRBJ2-1; perhaps TRBD2 as D (6 bases). This CDR3 has 15 amino acids. V was pared by 6 bases and J by 5 bases, with 17 bases between. Looked up from germline, CDR1 is MNHEY and CDR2 is SVGAGI. The CDR3 protein is CASSGGAVEDNEQFF. For the CDR3, the DNA is TGTGCCAGCAGCGGAGGGGCGGTGGAGGACAATGAGCAGTTCTTC.

This sequence joins TRBV12-5 and TRBJ1-5; no definite D call. The CDR3 extends over 13 amino acids. Germline V gene data show CDR1 as LGHNT and CDR2 as FRNRAP. Trimming stripped 6 bases from V and 4 bases from J, with 10 bases between. In DNA, the CDR3 is TGTGCTAGTGGGGCGACTTTGAATCAGCCCCAGCATTTT. It translates to CASGATLNQPQHF.

The chain has TRBV6-5 and TRBJ2-7; 12 bases match TRBD2. The germline V gene encodes CDR1 MNHEY and CDR2 SVGAGI. Trimming removed 4 bases from V and 3 bases from J; junction bases left unmatched: 4. The CDR3 sequence is 15 residues long. The CDR3 region has the DNA TGTGCCAGCAGTTGGACTAGCGGGGCACACTACGAGCAGTACTTC. Translation gives CASSWTSGAHYEQYF.

This rearrangement joins TRBV7-9 to TRBJ1-6; 9 bases are shared with TRBD1. This CDR3 comprises 14 residues. Germline V gene lookup returns CDR1 SEHNR and CDR2 FQNEAQ (reference sequence). V dropped 6 bases and J dropped 7; count of bases not matched to a gene: 4. CDR3 bases: TGTGCCAGCAGAGCCGGGACAGGGAATTCACCCCTCCACTTT. Amino acids: CASRAGTGNSPLHF. The whole variable domain, remainder taken from reference TRBV7-9 and TRBJ1-6, is DTGVSQNPRHKITKRGQNVTFRCDPISEHNRLYWYRQTLGQGPEFLTYFQNEAQLEKSRLLSDRFSAERPKGSFSTLEIQRTEQGDSAMYLCASRAGTGNSPLHFGNGTRLTVT.

This clone was seen just once. The CDR3 coding sequence is TGTGCCAGCAGCCGTGCAGTGCTCTCTGGAAACACCATATATTTT. Translation: CASSRAVLSGNTIYF. The chain is built from TRBV7-9 and TRBJ1-3; D remains unclear. The CDR3 extends over 15 amino acids. CDR1 is SEHNR and CDR2 is FQNEAQ in the germline V gene (reference sequence). V lost 5 bases and J lost 0, with 11 bases in between.

The J gene is TRBJ1-6, the V gene TRBV7-9; 9 bases map to TRBD1. CDR3 length: 15 residues. V lost 5 bases to trimming and J lost 9 bases; unmatched junction nucleotides: 8. The V gene's germline CDR1 is SEHNR and CDR2 FQNEAQ (reference sequence). The CDR3, as DNA: TGTGCCAGCAGCACTTTGGGACAGGGCACTTCACCCCTCCACTTT. This codes for CASSTLGQGTSPLHF.

This clone was found once. The genes are TRBV5-1 and TRBJ2-1; 8 nucleotides match TRBD1. CDR1 and CDR2 from the germline V gene are SGHRS and YFSETQ. This CDR3 is 19 amino acids long. V trimming: 4 bases; J trimming: 5 bases; junction bases outside the gene matches: 20. The CDR3 loop reads CASSKGQGRVAGRDNEQFF. CDR3 bases: TGCGCCAGCAGCAAAGGACAGGGTCGGGTTGCGGGAAGAGACAATGAGCAGTTCTTC.

The chain uses TRBV9 and TRBJ1-2; TRBD1 matches at 9 bases. From germline, CDR1 is SGDLS and CDR2 YYNGEE. The CDR3 consists of 16 residues. Trimming took 1 base from V and 3 from J; bases not matched to a gene: 7. The DNA for the CDR3 is TGTGCCAGCAGCGTACCTCGGACAGGGGTGGACTATGGCTACACCTTC. This encodes CASSVPRTGVDYGYTF. Using reference TRBV9 and TRBJ1-2 for the parts outside the CDR3, the full variable domain is DSGVTQTPKHLITATGQRVTLRCSPRSGDLSVYWYQQSLDQGLQFLIQYYNGEERAKGNILERFSAQQFPDLHSELNLSSLELGDSALYFCASSVPRTGVDYGYTFGSGTRLTVV.

The chain links TRBV7-3 to TRBJ2-1; tentative D call: TRBD2 (6 bases). The ends were cut back, 1 base at V and 5 bases at J, with 12 bases in the middle. The CDR3 runs to 15 residues. Germline V gene data show CDR1 as SGHTA and CDR2 as FQGTGA. CDR3 in amino acids: CASSLIGTGNNEQFF. CDR3 nucleotides: TGTGCCAGCAGCTTAATTGGGACTGGCAACAATGAGCAGTTCTTC.

The chain carries TRBV5-1 and TRBJ2-5; tentatively, D is TRBD2 (5 bases). CDR3 length: 14 amino acids. With 0 bases removed from V and 5 bases from J, the gap between germline ends came to 11 bases. Germline V gives CDR1 SGHRS, CDR2 YFSETQ. DNA of the CDR3: TGCGCCAGCAGCTTGGACGGGGAAGACGAGACCCAGTACTTC. Translation gives CASSLDGEDETQYF. The full variable domain, in which reference TRBV5-1 and TRBJ2-5 provide the parts outside the CDR3, is KAGVTQTPRYLIKTRGQQVTLSCSPISGHRSVSWYQQTPGQGLQFLFEYFSETQRNKGNFPGRFSGRQFSNSRSEMNVSTLELGDSALYLCASSLDGEDETQYFGPGTRLLVL.

The chain recombines TRBV5-1 with TRBJ1-4, with 9 bases that match TRBD1. Looked up from germline, CDR1 is SGHRS and CDR2 is YFSETQ. The V gene end was trimmed by 5 bases and the J gene end by 3 bases; junction bases not matched to a gene: 2. CDR3 length equals 14 residues. Here the CDR3 reads CASRGQGANEKLFF. In nucleotides, the CDR3 is TGCGCCAGCAGGGGACAGGGCGCTAATGAAAAACTGTTTTTT.

J is TRBJ1-5 and V is TRBV3-1 (or the pseudogene TRBV3-2); no clear D gene. V was cut by 2 bases and J by 4 bases, with 3 bases left in between. Germline assignment: CDR1 LGHDT and CDR2 YNNKEL (reference sequence). CDR3 length: 12 amino acids. Here the CDR3 DNA reads TGTGCCAGCAGCCAACTGAATCAGCCCCAGCATTTT. Residues: CASSQLNQPQHF.

This clone has a single count. The chain uses TRBV2 and TRBJ2-7; the D gene is possibly TRBD2 (5 bases). Germline V CDR1 and CDR2: SNHLY, FYNNEI. The CDR3 has 12 amino acids. V lost 4 bases to trimming and J lost 7 bases, with 11 bases between them. In DNA, the CDR3 is TGTGCCAGCAGTGGGCCCCGGGGAGAGCAGTACTTC. It specifies CASSGPRGEQYF.

V and J are TRBV5-5 and TRBJ2-1, with 9 bases that match TRBD2. With 1 base clipped from V and 6 bases from J, the junction kept 5 bases outside the gene matches. In germline, CDR1 is SGHKS, CDR2 YYEKEE (reference sequence). The CDR3 is 15 amino acids. The CDR3: CASSLTSGFINEQFF. CDR3 bases: TGTGCCAGCAGCTTGACTAGCGGGTTTATCAATGAGCAGTTCTTC.

The CDR3 DNA sequence: TGTGCCAGCAGCCAAAGTGGGGGCGTCATTAATGAGCAGTTCTTC. Amino acids: CASSQSGGVINEQFF. The chain couples TRBV11-2 to TRBJ2-1, with a weak D call TRBD1 (6 bases). This CDR3 region has 15 residues. V was shortened by 5 bases and J by 7 bases, with 18 bases between the two germline ends. In germline, CDR1 is SGHAT, CDR2 FQNNGV.

The CDR3 nucleotides read TGTGCCAGTAGTATCTCGGACAGGGCCTACAATGAGCAGTTCTTC. This gives the protein CASSISDRAYNEQFF. V and J are TRBV19 and TRBJ2-1, with TRBD1 matching over 8 bases. Germline CDR1 reads LNHDA; CDR2 reads SQIVND (reference sequence). V was pared by 3 bases and J by 2 bases, with 3 bases of the junction left unmatched. CDR3 length equals 15 residues.

This chain joins TRBV11-2 and TRBJ1-5; D unclear. Germline values: CDR1 SGHAT, CDR2 FQNNGV. The CDR3 runs to 17 residues. V was trimmed by 1 base and J by 4 bases, leaving 17 bases between them. CDR3 DNA sequence: TGTGCCAGCAGCTTAGGGTCGGGAGATACAAAAAATCAGCCCCAGCATTTT. Translated, it gives CASSLGSGDTKNQPQHF.

The genes are TRBV7-9 and TRBJ1-4; 9 bases agree with TRBD1. Germline V gene data show CDR1 as SEHNR and CDR2 as FQNEAQ (reference sequence). CDR3 length: 16 residues. Losses at the gene ends were 0 bases for V and 3 bases for J; bases not matched to a gene: 2. CDR3 sequence reads: CASSLADRGPNEKLFF. In DNA form, the CDR3 reads TGTGCCAGCAGCTTAGCGGACAGGGGTCCTAATGAAAAACTGTTTTTT.

The chain carries TRBV7-9 and TRBJ2-3, with D unresolved. The CDR3 spans 12 residues. V lost 3 bases and J lost 2, with 3 bases in between. The V gene's germline CDR1 is SEHNR and CDR2 FQNEAQ (reference sequence). The CDR3 DNA reads as TGTGCCAGCAGCTTCTACACAGATACGCAGTATTTT. Its translation is CASSFYTDTQYF.

This chain connects TRBV11-2 to TRBJ2-1, with TRBD1 matching 8 bases. This CDR3 region has 16 residues. CDR1 and CDR2 from the germline V gene are SGHAT and FQNNGV. With 4 bases clipped from V and 1 base from J, the junction kept 6 bases outside the gene matches. In nucleotides, the CDR3 is TGTGCCAGCAGCTCATACCAGGGGGCGTCCTACAATGAGCAGTTCTTC. This translates into CASSSYQGASYNEQFF.

CDR3 sequence (DNA): TGTGCCAGCAGCGTAGCAGGACAAAGGGTGGATGAGCAGTTCTTC. This gives the protein CASSVAGQRVDEQFF. The chain links TRBV9 to TRBJ2-1, with D perhaps matching TRBD1 (5 bases). CDR1 is SGDLS, CDR2 YYNGEE, per germline. The length of the CDR3 is 15 residues. Deletions cut 0 bases from V and 8 bases from J, with 15 bases between.

The CDR3 sequence is CASSQETGGGDQETQYF. The CDR3 DNA sequence: TGTGCCAGCAGCCAAGAAACCGGCGGCGGGGACCAAGAGACCCAGTACTTC. This chain links TRBV3-1 (or the pseudogene TRBV3-2) with TRBJ2-5; possible D gene TRBD2, 6 bases. This CDR3 contains 17 residues. Germline values: CDR1 LGHDT, CDR2 YNNKEL (reference sequence). V shed 0 bases and J shed 0 bases, with 14 bases lying between them.

CDR3 in amino acids: CASSFATGSYGYTF. CDR3 in DNA: TGTGCCAGCAGCTTCGCTACAGGTAGCTATGGCTACACCTTC. V usage is TRBV5-6 and J usage is TRBJ1-2, with D possibly matching TRBD1 (5 bases). The CDR3 has 14 amino acids. CDR1 is SGHDT, CDR2 YYEEEE, per germline. Trimming removed 2 bases from V and 4 bases from J, with 12 bases in between.

This clone turned up a few times. The chain carries TRBV30 and TRBJ1-2, with D maybe TRBD1 (5 bases). V lost 1 base to trimming and J lost 5 bases, with 17 bases between them. There are 15 residues in the CDR3. CDR1 and CDR2 from the germline V gene are GTSNPN and SVGIG (reference sequence). This chain's CDR3 is CAWSESVGGYYGYTF. The CDR3 region has the DNA TGTGCCTGGAGTGAGAGCGTGGGGGGGTATTATGGCTACACCTTC.